This T cell receptor (beta chain) was documented in a study of blood T cell repertoires in COVID-19. As for the study in general: Material from acute and convalescent COVID-19 was sourced from the United States, Italy and Spain. Sources were T cells, B-cell-depleted T cells, or PBMCs; the material itself was cDNA or gDNA.

Profiled with immunoSEQ multiplex PCR; TCRdb holds only in-frame clones, not every one. This table holds about 380,000 clones, 70% to 90% found once. In germline, CDR1 is SGHKS, CDR2 YYEKEE (reference sequence). The CDR3 runs to 14 residues. The V end lost 0 bases, the J end lost 12 bases, and 16 bases lay between the germline ends. The chain has TRBV5-5 and TRBJ2-1; TRBD2 is a possible D gene (5 bases). Sequences were obtained from peripheral blood. The TCR originated in a man in his forties or fifties with acute or convalescent COVID-19. CDR3 bases: TGTGCCAGCAGCTTGGAATGGGCGGCACGGGGGCAGTTCTTC. It codes for CASSLEWAARGQFF.